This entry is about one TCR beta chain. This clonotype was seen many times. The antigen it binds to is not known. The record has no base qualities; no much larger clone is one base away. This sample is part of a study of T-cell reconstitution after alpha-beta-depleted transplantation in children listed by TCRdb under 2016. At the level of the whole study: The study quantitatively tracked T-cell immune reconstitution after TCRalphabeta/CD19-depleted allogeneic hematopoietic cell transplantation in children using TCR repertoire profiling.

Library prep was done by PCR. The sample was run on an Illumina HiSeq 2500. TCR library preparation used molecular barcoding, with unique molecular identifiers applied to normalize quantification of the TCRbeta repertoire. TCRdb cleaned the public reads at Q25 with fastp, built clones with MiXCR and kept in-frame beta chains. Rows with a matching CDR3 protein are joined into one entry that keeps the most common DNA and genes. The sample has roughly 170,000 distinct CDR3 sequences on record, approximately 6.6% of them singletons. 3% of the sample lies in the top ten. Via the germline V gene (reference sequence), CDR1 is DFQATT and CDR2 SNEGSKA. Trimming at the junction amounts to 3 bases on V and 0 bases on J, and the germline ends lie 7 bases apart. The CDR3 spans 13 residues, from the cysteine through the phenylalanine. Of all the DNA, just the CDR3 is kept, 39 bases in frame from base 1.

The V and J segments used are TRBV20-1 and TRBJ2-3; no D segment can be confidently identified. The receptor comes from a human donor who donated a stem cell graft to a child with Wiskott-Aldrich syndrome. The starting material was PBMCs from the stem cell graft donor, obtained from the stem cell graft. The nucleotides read TGCAGTGCTAGTGACCCTAGCACAGATACGCAGTATTTT. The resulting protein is CSASDPSTDTQYF.